These T cell receptor beta chains were read from a single sample in a study of vaccination and CD4 T cells after COVID-19. MiXCR, applied by TCRdb to the PCR reads, yields one record per CDR3 protein. The sample shows about 14,000 distinct CDR3 sequences, about 55% of them seen only once. No antigen is known for these receptors. Material: CD4+ T cells from blood, cultured in vitro, obtained before SARS-CoV-2 vaccination. These receptors were taken from a human donor who had recovered from COVID-19. The CDR3 runs from the conserved cysteine through the conserved F or W. The D gene is left open where the match is weak. Rows give clone size only sometimes, using once, few, many, or a class for an expanded clone.

>NA|NA|TRBV7-3|TRBJ2-4
TGTGCCAGCAGGTCCGGGGACATCCAAAACATTCAGTACTTC
CASRSGDIQNIQYF
>NA|TRBD1|TRBV12-3/TRBV12-4|TRBJ1-5
TGTGCCAGCAGACCTAACACCGGGACAGGGGTCAATCAGCCCCAGCATTTT
CASRPNTGTGVNQPQHF
>NA|NA|TRBV20-1|TRBJ2-1
TGCAGTGCTAGAAGCCCCGGGACTCCGCGAGGCAATGAGCAGTTCTTC
CSARSPGTPRGNEQFF
>few|TRBD2|TRBV11-2|TRBJ2-7
TGTGCCAGCAGCACCGGGACTACGTACGAGCAGTACTTC
CASSTGTTYEQYF
>NA|TRBD1|TRBV7-2|TRBJ1-6
TGTGCCAGCAGCTGGGGACAGGGGAGTAATTCACCCCTCCACTTT
CASSWGQGSNSPLHF
>medium-sized|TRBD1|TRBV7-9|TRBJ1-4
TGTGCCAGCAGCCTGGGACAGGATAATGAAAAACTGTTTTTT
CASSLGQDNEKLFF
>NA|TRBD2|TRBV20-1|TRBJ2-3
TGCAGTGCGGGGGGACTAGCGCTTACAGATACGCAGTATTTT
CSAGGLALTDTQYF
>NA|NA|TRBV19|TRBJ2-3
TGTGCCAGTAGTATCTCCCAGGGCACAGATACGCAGTATTTT
CASSISQGTDTQYF
>NA|NA|TRBV7-9|TRBJ2-3
TGTGCCAGCAGCTGGGCGGGAAGCACAGATACGCAGTATTTT
CASSWAGSTDTQYF
>few|NA|TRBV7-8|TRBJ2-1
TGTGCCAGCAGCTTAGCGGTCAGCCACAATGAGCAGTTCTTC
CASSLAVSHNEQFF
>NA|NA|TRBV2|TRBJ2-3
TGTGCCAGCAGTGCCCGTCTCGCCTTATCAGGAGATACGCAGTATTTT
CASSARLALSGDTQYF
>NA|NA|TRBV5-4|TRBJ2-3
TGTGCCAGCAACCCTGGGACTTCTAGCACAGATACGCAGTATTTT
CASNPGTSSTDTQYF
>NA|NA|TRBV11-3|TRBJ2-2
TGTGCCAGCAGCTTGGGCAGACGGGAGACTAACGGGGAGCTGTTTTTT
CASSLGRRETNGELFF
>NA|TRBD1|TRBV6-5|TRBJ1-1
TGTGCCAGCAGTTACTTCGGGGGGACAGAGAACACTGAAGCTTTCTTT
CASSYFGGTENTEAFF
>NA|NA|TRBV28|TRBJ2-7
TGTGCCAGCAGTTTAGGGGGGACCGCGGCGTCCTACGAGCAGTACTTC
CASSLGGTAASYEQYF
>NA|NA|TRBV5-4|TRBJ1-2
TGTGCCAGCAGTTCCGGTGGCTGGGGCGACTATGGCTACACCTTC
CASSSGGWGDYGYTF
>NA|TRBD2|TRBV7-2|TRBJ2-3
TGTGCCAGCAGCTACCTAGCGGGAGGGCAAGATACGCAGTATTTT
CASSYLAGGQDTQYF
>NA|TRBD1|TRBV7-8|TRBJ2-7
TGTGCCAGCAGCACCGGGACAGACTACGAGCAGTACTTC
CASSTGTDYEQYF
>once|NA|TRBV5-1|TRBJ2-6
TGCGCCAGCAGCTTGGAGACAGGCCCTGGGGCCAACGTCCTGACTTTC
CASSLETGPGANVLTF
>NA|NA|TRBV20-1|TRBJ2-2
TGCAGTGGCGTTCACGGGCCCGGGGAGCTGTTTTTT
CSGVHGPGELFF
>NA|NA|TRBV20-1|TRBJ2-7
TGCAGTGCTAGCGGGGCTGGGGGCCAGCGCATCGAGCAGTACTTC
CSASGAGGQRIEQYF
>NA|TRBD2|TRBV6-1|TRBJ2-7
TGTGCCAGCAGTGAAAAGGCGGGAGGGCCCGACGAGCAGTACTTC
CASSEKAGGPDEQYF
>few|TRBD2|TRBV27|TRBJ2-1
TGTGCCAGCAGTTTAGGCCGCAGACTAGCGGGCTACAATGAGCAGTTCTTC
CASSLGRRLAGYNEQFF
>few|NA|TRBV27|TRBJ1-5
TGTGCCAGCAGTTGGTCGGCAGGGGAACAGCCCCAGCATTTT
CASSWSAGEQPQHF
>NA|NA|TRBV4-1|TRBJ2-5
TGCGCCAGCAGCCAAGAGGGCTCTACTCAAGAGACCCAGTACTTC
CASSQEGSTQETQYF
>NA|NA|TRBV20-1|TRBJ2-3
TGCAGTGCGGACAGTTCTATCACAGATACGCAGTATTTT
CSADSSITDTQYF
>NA|NA|TRBV6-1|TRBJ2-2
TGTGCCAGCATCCTTGGCCTCGGGGTTACCACCGGGGAGCTGTTTTTT
CASILGLGVTTGELFF
>NA|TRBD2|TRBV7-2|TRBJ2-3
TGTGCCAGCAGCTTAGATCGCGGGAGTGCAGATACGCAGTATTTT
CASSLDRGSADTQYF
>NA|TRBD1|TRBV10-3|TRBJ2-7
TGTGCCATCAGTGCCACCGGGACAGGGGTCTACGAGCAGTACTTC
CAISATGTGVYEQYF
>NA|TRBD1|TRBV6-5|TRBJ2-7
TGTGCCAGCAGTTACAGAAGACAGGGCAAGTCCTACGAGCAGTACTTC
CASSYRRQGKSYEQYF
>NA|NA|TRBV28|TRBJ2-3
TGTGCCAGCAGTTTAGTGTCCCCAGATACGCAGTATTTT
CASSLVSPDTQYF
>NA|TRBD2|TRBV27|TRBJ2-7
TGTGCCAGCAGTTTATATAGCGGGAGTTCTTACGAGCAGTACTTC
CASSLYSGSSYEQYF
>NA|NA|TRBV5-4|TRBJ1-6
TGTGCCAGCAATCGTGACAGCAATTCACCCCTCCACTTT
CASNRDSNSPLHF
>NA|NA|TRBV6-5|TRBJ1-6
TGTGCCAGCAGTTCGGACAACAGTGGTTCACCCCTCCACTTT
CASSSDNSGSPLHF
>few|TRBD2|TRBV6-5|TRBJ2-3
TGTGCCAGCAGTTACTTAGCGGGAGGGCTTACAGATACGCAGTATTTT
CASSYLAGGLTDTQYF
>NA|NA|TRBV4-3|TRBJ2-3
TGCGCCAGCAGCCAGACGACAGGGGAGGGAGATACGCAGTATTTT
CASSQTTGEGDTQYF
>NA|TRBD1|TRBV14|TRBJ1-2
TGTGCCAGCAGCCAAAACAGGGGATGGAACTATGGCTACACCTTC
CASSQNRGWNYGYTF
>NA|TRBD2|TRBV15|TRBJ2-5
TGTGCCACCAGCAGACGACTAGCAACACAAGAGACCCAGTACTTC
CATSRRLATQETQYF
>NA|NA|TRBV11-1|TRBJ2-7
TGTGCCAGCAGCTTAGCCCAGGGTCGGTACGAGCAGTACTTC
CASSLAQGRYEQYF
>NA|TRBD1|TRBV7-3|TRBJ2-5
TGTGCCAGCAGCTTACAGGGGGAAGAGACCCAGTACTTC
CASSLQGEETQYF